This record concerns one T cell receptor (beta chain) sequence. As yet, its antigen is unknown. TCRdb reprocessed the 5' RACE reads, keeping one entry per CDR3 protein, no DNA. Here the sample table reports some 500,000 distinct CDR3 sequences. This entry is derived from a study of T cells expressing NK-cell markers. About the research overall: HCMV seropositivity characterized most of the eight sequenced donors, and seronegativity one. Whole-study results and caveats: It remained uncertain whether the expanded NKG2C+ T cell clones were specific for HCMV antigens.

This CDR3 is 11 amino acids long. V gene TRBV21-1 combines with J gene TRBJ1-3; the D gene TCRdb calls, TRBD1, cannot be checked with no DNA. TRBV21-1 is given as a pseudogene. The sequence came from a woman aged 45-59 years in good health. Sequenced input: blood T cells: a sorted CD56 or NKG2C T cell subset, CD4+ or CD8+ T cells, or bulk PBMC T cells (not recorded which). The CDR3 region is CASSGANTIYF.